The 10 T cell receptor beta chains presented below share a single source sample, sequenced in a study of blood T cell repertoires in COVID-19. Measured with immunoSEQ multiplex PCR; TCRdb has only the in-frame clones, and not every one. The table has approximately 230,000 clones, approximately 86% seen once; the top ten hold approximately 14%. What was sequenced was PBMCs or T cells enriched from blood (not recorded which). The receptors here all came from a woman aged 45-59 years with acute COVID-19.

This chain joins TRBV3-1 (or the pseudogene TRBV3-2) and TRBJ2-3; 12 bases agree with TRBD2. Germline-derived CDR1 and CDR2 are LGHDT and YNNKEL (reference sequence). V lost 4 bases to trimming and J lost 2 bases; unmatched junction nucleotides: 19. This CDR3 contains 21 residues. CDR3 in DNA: TGTGCCAGCAGCCCCGCGGGACTAGCGGGTCGGAGACACGAATACACAGATACGCAGTATTTT. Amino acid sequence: CASSPAGLAGRRHEYTDTQYF.

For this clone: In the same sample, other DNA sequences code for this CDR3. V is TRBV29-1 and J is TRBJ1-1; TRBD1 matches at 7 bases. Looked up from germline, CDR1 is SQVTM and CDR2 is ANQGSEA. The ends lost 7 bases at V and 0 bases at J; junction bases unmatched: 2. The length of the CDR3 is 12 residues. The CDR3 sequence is CSAGQVNTEAFF. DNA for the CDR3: TGCAGCGCTGGACAGGTGAACACTGAAGCTTTCTTT.

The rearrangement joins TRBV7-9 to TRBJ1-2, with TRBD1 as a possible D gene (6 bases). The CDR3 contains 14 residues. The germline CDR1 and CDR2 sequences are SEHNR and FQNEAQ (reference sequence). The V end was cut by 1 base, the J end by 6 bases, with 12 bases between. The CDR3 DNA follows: TGTGCCAGCAGCTTAGAATCCAGGGGAGATGGCTACACCTTC. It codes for CASSLESRGDGYTF.

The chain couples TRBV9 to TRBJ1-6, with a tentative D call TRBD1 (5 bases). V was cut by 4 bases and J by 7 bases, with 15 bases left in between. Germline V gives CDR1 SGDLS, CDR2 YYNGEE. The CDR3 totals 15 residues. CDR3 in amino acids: CASSSTGVRNSPLHF. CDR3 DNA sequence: TGTGCCAGCAGCTCGACGGGGGTGCGGAATTCACCCCTCCACTTT. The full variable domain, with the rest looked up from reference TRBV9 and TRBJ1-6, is DSGVTQTPKHLITATGQRVTLRCSPRSGDLSVYWYQQSLDQGLQFLIQYYNGEERAKGNILERFSAQQFPDLHSELNLSSLELGDSALYFCASSSTGVRNSPLHFGNGTRLTVT.

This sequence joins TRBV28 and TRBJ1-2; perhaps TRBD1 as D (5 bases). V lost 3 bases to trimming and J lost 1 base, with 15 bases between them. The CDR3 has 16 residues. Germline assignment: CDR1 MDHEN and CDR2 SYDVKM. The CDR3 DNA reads TGTGCCAGCAGTTTTGCCCTCAGGGCACATAACTATGGCTACACCTTC. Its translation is CASSFALRAHNYGYTF.

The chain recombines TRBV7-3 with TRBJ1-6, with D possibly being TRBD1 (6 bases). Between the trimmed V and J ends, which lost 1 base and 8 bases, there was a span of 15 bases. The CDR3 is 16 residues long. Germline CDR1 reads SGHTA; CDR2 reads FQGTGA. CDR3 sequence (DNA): TGTGCCAGCAGCTTAAGTTCGGCAGGGGTCTATTCACCCCTCCACTTT. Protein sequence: CASSLSSAGVYSPLHF.

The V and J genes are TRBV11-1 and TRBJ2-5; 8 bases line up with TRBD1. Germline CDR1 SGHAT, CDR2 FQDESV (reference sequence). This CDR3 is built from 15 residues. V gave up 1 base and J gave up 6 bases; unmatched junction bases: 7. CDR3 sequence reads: CASSLVSHRGKTQYF. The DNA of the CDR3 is TGTGCCAGCAGCTTAGTGAGCCACAGGGGGAAGACCCAGTACTTC.

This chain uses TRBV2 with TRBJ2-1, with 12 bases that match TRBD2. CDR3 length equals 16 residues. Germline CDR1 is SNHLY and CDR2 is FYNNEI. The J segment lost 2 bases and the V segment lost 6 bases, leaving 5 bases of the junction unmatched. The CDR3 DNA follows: TGTGCCAGCAGGCTAGCGGGAGGGACTACCTACAATGAGCAGTTCTTC. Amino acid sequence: CASRLAGGTTYNEQFF. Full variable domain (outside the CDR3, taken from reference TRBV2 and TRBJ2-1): EPEVTQTPSHQVTQMGQEVILRCVPISNHLYFYWYRQILGQKVEFLVSFYNNEISEKSEIFDDQFSVERPDGSNFTLKIRSTKLEDSAMYFCASRLAGGTTYNEQFFGPGTRLTVL.

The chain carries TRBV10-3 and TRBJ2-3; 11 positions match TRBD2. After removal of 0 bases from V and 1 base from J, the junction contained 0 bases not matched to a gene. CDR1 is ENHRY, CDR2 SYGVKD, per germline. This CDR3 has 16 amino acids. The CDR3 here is CAISESSGRGTDTQYF. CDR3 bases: TGTGCCATCAGTGAGTCTAGCGGGAGGGGCACAGATACGCAGTATTTT.

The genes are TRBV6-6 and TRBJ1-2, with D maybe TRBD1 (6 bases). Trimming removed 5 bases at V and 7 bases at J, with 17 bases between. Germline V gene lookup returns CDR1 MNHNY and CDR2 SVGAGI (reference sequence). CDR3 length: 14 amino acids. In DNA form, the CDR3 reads TGTGCCAGCAGTACCGACGGACAGACCTTTGGCTACACCTTC. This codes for CASSTDGQTFGYTF.